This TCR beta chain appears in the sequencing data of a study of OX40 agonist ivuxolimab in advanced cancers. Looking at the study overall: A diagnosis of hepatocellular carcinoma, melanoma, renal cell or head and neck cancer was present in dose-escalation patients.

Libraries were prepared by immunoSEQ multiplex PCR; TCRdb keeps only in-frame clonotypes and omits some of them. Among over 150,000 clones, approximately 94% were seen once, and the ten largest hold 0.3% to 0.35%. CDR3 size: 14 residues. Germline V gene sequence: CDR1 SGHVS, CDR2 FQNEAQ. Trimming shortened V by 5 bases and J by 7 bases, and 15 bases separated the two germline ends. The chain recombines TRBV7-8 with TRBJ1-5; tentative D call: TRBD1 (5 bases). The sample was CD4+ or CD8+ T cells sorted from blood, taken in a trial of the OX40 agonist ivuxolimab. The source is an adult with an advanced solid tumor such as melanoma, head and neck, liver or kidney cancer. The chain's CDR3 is CASSQRGPYQPQHF. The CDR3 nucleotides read TGTGCCAGCAGCCAGAGGGGTCCGTACCAGCCCCAGCATTTT.